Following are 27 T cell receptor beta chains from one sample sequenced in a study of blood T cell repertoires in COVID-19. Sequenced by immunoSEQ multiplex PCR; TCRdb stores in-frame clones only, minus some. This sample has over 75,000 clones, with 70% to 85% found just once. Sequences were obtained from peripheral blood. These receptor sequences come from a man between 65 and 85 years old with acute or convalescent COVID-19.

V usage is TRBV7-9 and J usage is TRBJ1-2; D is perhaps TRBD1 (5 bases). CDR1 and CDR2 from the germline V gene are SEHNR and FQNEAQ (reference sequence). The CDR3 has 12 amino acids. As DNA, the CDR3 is TGTGCTTTAGAAGTCACAGGCTATGGCTACACCTTC. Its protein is CALEVTGYGYTF.

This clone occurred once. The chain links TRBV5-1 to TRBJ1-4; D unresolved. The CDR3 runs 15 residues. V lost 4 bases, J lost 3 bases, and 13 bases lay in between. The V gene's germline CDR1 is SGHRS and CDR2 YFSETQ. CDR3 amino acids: CASSDGKGANEKLFF. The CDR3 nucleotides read TGCGCCAGCAGCGACGGGAAGGGCGCTAATGAAAAACTGTTTTTT.

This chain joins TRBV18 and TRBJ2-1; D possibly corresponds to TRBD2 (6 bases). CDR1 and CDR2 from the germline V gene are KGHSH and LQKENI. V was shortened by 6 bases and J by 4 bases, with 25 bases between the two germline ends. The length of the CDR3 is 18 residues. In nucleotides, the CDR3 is TGTGCCAGCTCCCCTACCCAAATAGCGGATATTACTTACAATGAGCAGTTCTTC. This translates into CASSPTQIADITYNEQFF.

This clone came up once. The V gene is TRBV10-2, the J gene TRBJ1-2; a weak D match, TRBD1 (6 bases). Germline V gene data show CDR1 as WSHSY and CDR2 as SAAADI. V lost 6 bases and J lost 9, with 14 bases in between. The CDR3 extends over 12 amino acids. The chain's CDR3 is CASRPTGNSYTF. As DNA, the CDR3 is TGCGCCAGCAGGCCTACAGGGAATAGCTACACCTTC.

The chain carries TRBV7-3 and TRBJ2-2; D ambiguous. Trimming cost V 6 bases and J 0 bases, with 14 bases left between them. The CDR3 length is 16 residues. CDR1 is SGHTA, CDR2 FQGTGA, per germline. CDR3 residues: CASSFIKTSNTGELFF. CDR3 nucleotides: TGTGCCAGCAGTTTCATCAAAACATCGAACACCGGGGAGCTGTTTTTT.

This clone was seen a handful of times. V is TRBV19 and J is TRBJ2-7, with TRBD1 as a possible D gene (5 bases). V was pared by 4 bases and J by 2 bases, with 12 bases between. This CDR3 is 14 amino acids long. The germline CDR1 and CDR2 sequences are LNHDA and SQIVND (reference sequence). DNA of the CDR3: TGTGCCAGTAGTACAATTGGGGCCCCCTACGAGCAGTACTTC. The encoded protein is CASSTIGAPYEQYF.

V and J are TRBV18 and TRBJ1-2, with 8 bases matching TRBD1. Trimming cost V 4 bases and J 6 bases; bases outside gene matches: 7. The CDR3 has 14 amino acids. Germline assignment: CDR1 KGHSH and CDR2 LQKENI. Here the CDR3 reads CASSLLQGVDGYTF. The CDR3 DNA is TGTGCCAGCTCACTCCTACAGGGGGTCGATGGCTACACCTTC.

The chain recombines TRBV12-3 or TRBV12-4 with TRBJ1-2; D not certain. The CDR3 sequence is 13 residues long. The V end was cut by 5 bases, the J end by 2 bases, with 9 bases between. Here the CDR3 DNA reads TGTGCCAGCAGTCAGATCCCCAACTATGGCTACACCTTC. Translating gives CASSQIPNYGYTF.

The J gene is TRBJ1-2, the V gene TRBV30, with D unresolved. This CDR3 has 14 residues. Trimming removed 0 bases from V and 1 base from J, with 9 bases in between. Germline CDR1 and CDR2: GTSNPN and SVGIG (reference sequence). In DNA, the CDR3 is TGTGCCTGGAGTGTACTAGACGGTAACTATGGCTACACCTTC. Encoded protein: CAWSVLDGNYGYTF.

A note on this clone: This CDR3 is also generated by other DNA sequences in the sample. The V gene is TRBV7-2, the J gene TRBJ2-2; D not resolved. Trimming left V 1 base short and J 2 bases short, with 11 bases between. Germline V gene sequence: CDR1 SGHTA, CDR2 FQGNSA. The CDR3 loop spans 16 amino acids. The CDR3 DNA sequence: TGTGCCAGCAGCTTAGTAGCCGGCAGCAACACCGGGGAGCTGTTTTTT. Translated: CASSLVAGSNTGELFF. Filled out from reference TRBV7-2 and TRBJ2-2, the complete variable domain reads GAGVSQSPSNKVTEKGKDVELRCDPISGHTALYWYRQSLGQGLEFLIYFQGNSAPDKSGLPSDRFSAERTGGSVSTLTIQRTQQEDSAVYLCASSLVAGSNTGELFFGEGSRLTVL.

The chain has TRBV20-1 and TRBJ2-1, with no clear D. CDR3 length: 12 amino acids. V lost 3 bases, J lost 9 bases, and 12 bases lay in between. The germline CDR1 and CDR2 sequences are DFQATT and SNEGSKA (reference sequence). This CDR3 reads CSASETGFEQFF. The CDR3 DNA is TGCAGTGCTAGTGAAACCGGTTTTGAGCAGTTCTTC.

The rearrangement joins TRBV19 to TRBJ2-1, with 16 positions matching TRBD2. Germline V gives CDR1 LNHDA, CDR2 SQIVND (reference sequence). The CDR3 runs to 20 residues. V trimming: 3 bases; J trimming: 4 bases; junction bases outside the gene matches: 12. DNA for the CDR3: TGTGCCAGTAGTATTAGTGGGACTAGCGGGGGGGCCTTTTTTTACAATGAGCAGTTCTTC. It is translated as CASSISGTSGGAFFYNEQFF.

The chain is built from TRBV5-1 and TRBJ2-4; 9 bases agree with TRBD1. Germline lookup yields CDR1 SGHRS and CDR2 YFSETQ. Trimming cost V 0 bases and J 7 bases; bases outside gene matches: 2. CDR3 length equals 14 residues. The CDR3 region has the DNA TGCGCCAGCAGCTTGGGGACAGGGGCGAACATTCAGTACTTC. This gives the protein CASSLGTGANIQYF. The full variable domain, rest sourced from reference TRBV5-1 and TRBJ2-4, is KAGVTQTPRYLIKTRGQQVTLSCSPISGHRSVSWYQQTPGQGLQFLFEYFSETQRNKGNFPGRFSGRQFSNSRSEMNVSTLELGDSALYLCASSLGTGANIQYFGAGTRLSVL.

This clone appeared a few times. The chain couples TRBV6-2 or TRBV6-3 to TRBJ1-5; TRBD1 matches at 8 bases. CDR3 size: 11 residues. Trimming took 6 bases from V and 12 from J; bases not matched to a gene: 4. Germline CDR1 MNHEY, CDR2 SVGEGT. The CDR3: CASSDRGGQHF. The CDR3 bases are TGTGCCAGCAGCGACAGGGGAGGCCAGCATTTT.

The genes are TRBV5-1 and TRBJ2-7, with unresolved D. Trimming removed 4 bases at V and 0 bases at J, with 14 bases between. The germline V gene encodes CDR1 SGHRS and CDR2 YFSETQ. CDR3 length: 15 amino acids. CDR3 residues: CASSPRFGSSYEQYF. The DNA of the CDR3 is TGCGCCAGCAGCCCCCGGTTCGGTAGCTCCTACGAGCAGTACTTC.

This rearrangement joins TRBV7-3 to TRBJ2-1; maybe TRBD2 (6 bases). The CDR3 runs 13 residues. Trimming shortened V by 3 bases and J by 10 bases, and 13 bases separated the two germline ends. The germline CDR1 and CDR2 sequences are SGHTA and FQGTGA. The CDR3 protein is CASSFLGSGEQFF. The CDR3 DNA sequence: TGTGCCAGCAGCTTTTTGGGGAGCGGGGAGCAGTTCTTC.

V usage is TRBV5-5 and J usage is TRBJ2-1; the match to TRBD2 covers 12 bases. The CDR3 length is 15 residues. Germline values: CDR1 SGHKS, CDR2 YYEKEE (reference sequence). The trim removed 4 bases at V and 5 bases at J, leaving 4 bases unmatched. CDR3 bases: TGTGCCAGCAGCCTAGGACTAGCGGGAAACAATGAGCAGTTCTTC. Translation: CASSLGLAGNNEQFF.

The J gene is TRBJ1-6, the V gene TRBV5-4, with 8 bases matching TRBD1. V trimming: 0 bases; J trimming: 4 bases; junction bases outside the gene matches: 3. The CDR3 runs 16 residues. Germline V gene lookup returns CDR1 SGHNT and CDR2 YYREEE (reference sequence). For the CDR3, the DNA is TGTGCCAGCAGCTTGGGACAGGGGCAATATAATTCACCCCTCCACTTT. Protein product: CASSLGQGQYNSPLHF.

CDR3 DNA: TGCGCCAGCAGCTATCAGGGGCCTGATAATTCACCCCTCCACTTT. It yields the protein CASSYQGPDNSPLHF. V gene TRBV5-1 combines with J gene TRBJ1-6, with D perhaps TRBD1 (6 bases). CDR3 length: 15 amino acids. In germline, CDR1 is SGHRS, CDR2 YFSETQ. Trimming left V 3 bases short and J 5 bases short, with 12 bases between.

The CDR3 sequence is CASSYSSGSSYEQYF. CDR3 in DNA: TGTGCCAGCAGTTACTCGAGCGGGAGCTCCTACGAGCAGTACTTC. The rearrangement uses TRBV6-2 or TRBV6-3 and TRBJ2-7, with TRBD2 matching 8 bases. The germline CDR1 and CDR2 sequences are MNHEY and SVGEGT. V lost 0 bases, J lost 0 bases, and 1 base stayed unmatched. This CDR3 is built from 15 residues.

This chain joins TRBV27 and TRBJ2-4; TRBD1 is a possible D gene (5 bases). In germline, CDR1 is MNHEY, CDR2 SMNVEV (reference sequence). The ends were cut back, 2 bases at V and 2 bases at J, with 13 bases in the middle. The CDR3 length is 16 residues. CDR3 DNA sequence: TGTGCCAGCAGTTTACGGCAGGGCCGGTCCAAAAACATTCAGTACTTC. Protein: CASSLRQGRSKNIQYF.

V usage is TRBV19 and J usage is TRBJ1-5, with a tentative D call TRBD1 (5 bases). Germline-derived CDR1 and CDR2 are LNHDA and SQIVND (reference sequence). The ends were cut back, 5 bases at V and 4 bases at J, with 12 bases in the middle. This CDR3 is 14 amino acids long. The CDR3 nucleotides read TGTGCCAGTAGTGCTCGGGGGGGGAATCAGCCCCAGCATTTT. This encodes CASSARGGNQPQHF.

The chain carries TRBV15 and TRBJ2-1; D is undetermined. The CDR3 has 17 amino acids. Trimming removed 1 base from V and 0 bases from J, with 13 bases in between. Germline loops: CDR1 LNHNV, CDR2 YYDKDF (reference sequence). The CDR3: CATSRVRRISSYNEQFF. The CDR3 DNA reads TGTGCCACCAGCAGAGTGCGGCGGATAAGCTCCTACAATGAGCAGTTCTTC. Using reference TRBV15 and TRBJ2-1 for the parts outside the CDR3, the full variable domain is DAMVIQNPRYQVTQFGKPVTLSCSQTLNHNVMYWYQQKSSQAPKLLFHYYDKDFNNEADTPDNFQSRRPNTSFCFLDIRSPGLGDTAMYLCATSRVRRISSYNEQFFGPGTRLTVL.

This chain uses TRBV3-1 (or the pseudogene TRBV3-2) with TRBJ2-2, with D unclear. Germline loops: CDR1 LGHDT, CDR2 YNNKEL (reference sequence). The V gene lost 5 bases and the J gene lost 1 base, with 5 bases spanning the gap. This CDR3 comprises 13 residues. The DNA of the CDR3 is TGTGCCAGCAGCTCTTTGAACACCGGGGAGCTGTTTTTT. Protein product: CASSSLNTGELFF.

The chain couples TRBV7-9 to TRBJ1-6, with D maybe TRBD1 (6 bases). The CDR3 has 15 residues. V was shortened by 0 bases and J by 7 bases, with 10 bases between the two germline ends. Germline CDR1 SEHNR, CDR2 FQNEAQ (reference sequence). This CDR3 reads CASSLASGANSPLHF. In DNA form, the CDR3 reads TGTGCCAGCAGCTTAGCTTCAGGGGCCAATTCACCCCTCCACTTT.

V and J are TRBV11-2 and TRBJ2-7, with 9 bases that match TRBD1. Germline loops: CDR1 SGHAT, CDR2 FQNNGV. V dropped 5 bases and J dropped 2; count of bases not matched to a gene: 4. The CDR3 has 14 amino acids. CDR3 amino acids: CASSPGTGPYEQYF. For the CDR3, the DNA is TGTGCCAGCAGCCCCGGGACAGGGCCCTACGAGCAGTACTTC.

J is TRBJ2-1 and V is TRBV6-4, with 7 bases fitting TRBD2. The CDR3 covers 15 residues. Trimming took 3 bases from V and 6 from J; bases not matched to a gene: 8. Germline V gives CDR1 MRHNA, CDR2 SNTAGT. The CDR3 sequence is CASSDGGGPFNEQFF. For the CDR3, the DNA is TGTGCCAGCAGTGATGGGGGGGGACCATTCAATGAGCAGTTCTTC.